This TCR beta chain was sequenced during a study of blood T cell repertoires in COVID-19. Study context: From the United States, Italy and Spain came samples of acute and convalescent COVID-19. PBMCs, B-cell-depleted T cells, or T cells were the source of the cDNA or gDNA that made up the material.

Original methodology: Scientists estimated how many nucleated cells there were by amplifying reference gene primers. TCRdb's table, derived via immunoSEQ multiplex PCR, lists solely in-frame clones and lacks some. V and J calls and clone size are those listed in that table; D and trimming were worked out from the DNA. The data hold about 210,000 clones, with approximately 86% observed a single time. The specimen was peripheral blood. This clonotype originated in a man aged 60 to 75 with acute or convalescent COVID-19.

CDR3 amino acids: CAAGDREGYTF. The CDR3 nucleotides read TGCGCCGCGGGGGACCGGGAAGGCTACACCTTC. V gene TRBV5-1 combines with J gene TRBJ1-2; weak D call: TRBD1 (5 bases). This CDR3 comprises 11 residues. The germline V gene has CDR1 SGHRS and CDR2 YFSETQ. V gave up 10 bases and J gave up 8 bases, with 15 bases separating them.